This T cell receptor beta chain comes out of a study of blood T cell repertoires in COVID-19. Study at large: Italy, Spain and the United States were the sources of the convalescent and acute COVID-19 samples. From T cells, B-cell-depleted T cells, or PBMCs came the material, which was cDNA or gDNA.

Source study methods: It was from reference gene primer amplification that nucleated cell counts were estimated. Clones were read by immunoSEQ multiplex PCR, and TCRdb kept only the in-frame ones, dropping some. Clone size and V and J calls were adopted from that table, with D and trimming inferred from the DNA. The table lists about 53,000 clones, about 80% of them singletons. The specimen sequenced was peripheral blood. The source of this sequence is a human donor in a cohort sampled during active COVID-19.

In DNA, the CDR3 is TGTGCCAGCAGCTTAGATGAGTCCCGGGACAGGGACCGGGCACCCTACGAGCAGTACTTC. Its translation is CASSLDESRDRDRAPYEQYF. The chain couples TRBV11-3 to TRBJ2-7, with 9 bases lining up with TRBD1. Germline V gene sequence: CDR1 SGHNT, CDR2 YENEEA. V lost 0 bases, J lost 2 bases, and 17 bases stayed unmatched. CDR3 length equals 20 residues.